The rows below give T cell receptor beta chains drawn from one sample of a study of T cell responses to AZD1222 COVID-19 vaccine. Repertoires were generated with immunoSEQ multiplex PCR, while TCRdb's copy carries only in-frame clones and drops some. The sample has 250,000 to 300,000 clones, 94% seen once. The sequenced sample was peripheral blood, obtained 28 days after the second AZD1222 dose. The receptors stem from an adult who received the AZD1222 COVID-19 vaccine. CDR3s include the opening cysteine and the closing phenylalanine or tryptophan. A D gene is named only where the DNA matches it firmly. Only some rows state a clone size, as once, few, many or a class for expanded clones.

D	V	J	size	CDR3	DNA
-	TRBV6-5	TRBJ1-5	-	CASRDQEYSNQPQHF	TGTGCCAGCAGGGATCAGGAGTATAGCAATCAGCCCCAGCATTTT
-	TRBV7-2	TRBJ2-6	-	CASSLVWWTGANVLTF	TGTGCCAGCAGCTTAGTCTGGTGGACTGGGGCCAACGTCCTGACTTTC
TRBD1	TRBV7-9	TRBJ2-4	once	CASSFGQGNIQYF	TGTGCCAGCAGCTTTGGACAGGGAAACATTCAGTACTTC
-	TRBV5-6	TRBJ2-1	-	CASSFRELINEQFF	TGTGCCAGCAGCTTTAGGGAGCTCATCAATGAGCAGTTCTTC
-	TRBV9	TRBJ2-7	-	CASSATGTPGYEQYF	TGTGCCAGCAGCGCCACAGGGACCCCAGGGTACGAGCAGTACTTC
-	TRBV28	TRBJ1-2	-	CASWEGRDQLYTF	TGTGCCAGTTGGGAGGGGCGGGATCAGTTATACACCTTC
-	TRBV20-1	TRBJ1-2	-	CSVNLANGYTF	TGCAGTGTTAACCTTGCAAATGGCTACACCTTC
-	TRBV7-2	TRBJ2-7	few	CASSRTVNYEQYF	TGTGCCAGCAGCCGGACAGTTAACTACGAGCAGTACTTC
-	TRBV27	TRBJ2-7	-	CASRRRTALSYEQYF	TGTGCCAGCAGGAGAAGGACAGCGCTTTCCTACGAGCAGTACTTC
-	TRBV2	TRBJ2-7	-	CASRWTGIYEQYF	TGTGCCAGCAGGTGGACGGGAATTTACGAGCAGTACTTC
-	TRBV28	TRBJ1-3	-	CASSLPGAGNTIYF	TGTGCCAGCAGTCTCCCAGGGGCTGGAAACACCATATATTTT
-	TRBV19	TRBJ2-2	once	CAPGRQGPSTGELFF	TGTGCCCCCGGCCGCCAGGGACCGAGCACCGGGGAGCTGTTTTTT
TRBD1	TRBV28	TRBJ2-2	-	CASRRTGGTGELFF	TGTGCCAGCAGGCGGACAGGGGGCACCGGGGAGCTGTTTTTT
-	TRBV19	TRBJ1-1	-	CASSNLGGRINTEAFF	TGTGCCAGTAGTAATCTCGGGGGTAGGATTAACACTGAAGCTTTCTTT
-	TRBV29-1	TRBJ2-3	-	CSVERQGLDTQYF	TGCAGCGTTGAACGCCAGGGCCTAGATACGCAGTATTTT
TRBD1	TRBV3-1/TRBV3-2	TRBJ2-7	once	CASSPIGGHEQYF	TGTGCCAGCAGCCCCATAGGGGGCCACGAGCAGTACTTC
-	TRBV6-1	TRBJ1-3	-	CASSEKTGYYSGNTIYF	TGTGCCAGCAGTGAAAAGACAGGTTACTACTCTGGAAACACCATATATTTT
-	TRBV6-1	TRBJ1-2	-	CASSEALGGYTF	TGTGCCAGCAGTGAAGCGCTCGGGGGCTACACCTTC
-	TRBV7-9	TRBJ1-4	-	CASSLVQGPMGKLFF	TGTGCCAGCAGCTTAGTCCAGGGGCCGATGGGAAAACTGTTTTTT
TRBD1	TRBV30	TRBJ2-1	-	CAWSSQGDEQFF	TGTGCCTGGAGTTCCCAGGGGGATGAGCAGTTCTTC
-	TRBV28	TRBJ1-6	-	CASNSLGSLNNSSLHF	TGTGCCAGCAATTCGTTAGGCAGCCTAAATAATTCATCCCTCCACTTT
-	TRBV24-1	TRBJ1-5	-	CATSAGDSNQPQHF	TGTGCCACCAGTGCGGGGGATAGCAATCAGCCCCAGCATTTT
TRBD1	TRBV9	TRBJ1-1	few	CASTPTGSNTEAFF	TGTGCCAGCACCCCGACAGGGTCGAACACTGAAGCTTTCTTT
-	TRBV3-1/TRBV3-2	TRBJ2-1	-	CASSQGDRGRASEQFF	TGTGCCAGCAGCCAAGGAGACCGGGGACGGGCAAGTGAGCAGTTCTTC
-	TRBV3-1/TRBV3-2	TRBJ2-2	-	CASSRTRESGELFF	TGTGCCAGCAGCCGGACTCGCGAGAGCGGGGAGCTGTTTTTT
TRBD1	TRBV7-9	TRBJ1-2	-	CASSFGQGADGYTF	TGTGCCAGCAGCTTTGGGCAGGGGGCGGATGGCTACACCTTC
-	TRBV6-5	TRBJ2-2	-	CASNRQGGTGELFF	TGTGCCAGCAATCGACAGGGAGGCACCGGGGAGCTGTTTTTT
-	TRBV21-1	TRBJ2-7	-	CASNRGAGYF	TGTGCCAGCAACCGGGGAGCGGGATACTTC
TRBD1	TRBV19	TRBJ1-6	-	CASSPGTGANSPLHF	TGTGCCAGTAGTCCGGGGACAGGGGCTAATTCACCCCTCCACTTT
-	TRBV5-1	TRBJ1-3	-	CASSLTGLSSGNTIYF	TGCGCCAGCAGCTTGACAGGGCTCAGCTCTGGAAACACCATATATTTT
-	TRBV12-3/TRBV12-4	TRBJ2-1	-	CAILIPGDEQFF	TGTGCCATCCTCATCCCCGGGGATGAGCAGTTCTTC
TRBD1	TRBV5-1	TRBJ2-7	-	CASSLVGTGSYEQYF	TGCGCCAGCAGCTTGGTCGGGACAGGGTCCTACGAGCAGTACTTC
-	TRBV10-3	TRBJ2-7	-	CAISDSGSSYEQYF	TGTGCCATCAGTGACTCAGGGAGCTCCTACGAGCAGTACTTC
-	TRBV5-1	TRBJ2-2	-	CASSFQTGELFF	TGCGCCAGCAGCTTTCAAACAGGGGAGCTGTTTTTT
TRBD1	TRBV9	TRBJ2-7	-	CASSTGDGSEQYF	TGTGCCAGCAGCACAGGGGATGGGAGCGAGCAGTACTTC
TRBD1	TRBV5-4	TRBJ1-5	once	CASSLDVWTGDQPQHF	TGTGCCAGCAGCTTGGATGTTTGGACAGGGGATCAGCCCCAGCATTTT
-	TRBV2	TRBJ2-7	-	CASSEAPGGQYF	TGTGCCAGCAGTGAAGCCCCCGGGGGGCAGTACTTC
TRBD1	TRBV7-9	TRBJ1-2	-	CASSPVGQTNYGYTF	TGTGCCAGCAGCCCCGTGGGACAGACTAACTATGGCTACACCTTC
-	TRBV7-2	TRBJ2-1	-	CASSLVSSLSYNEQFF	TGTGCCAGCAGCTTAGTCAGTTCCCTCTCCTACAATGAGCAGTTCTTC
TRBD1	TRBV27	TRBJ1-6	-	CASSSGTAVPLHF	TGTGCCAGCAGTTCTGGGACAGCAGTACCCCTCCACTTT
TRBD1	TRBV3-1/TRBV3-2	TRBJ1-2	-	CASSAGQGNGYTF	TGTGCCAGCAGCGCGGGACAGGGGAATGGCTACACCTTC
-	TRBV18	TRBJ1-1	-	CASSSSTVMNTEAFF	TGTGCCAGCTCAAGCTCGACGGTCATGAACACTGAAGCTTTCTTT
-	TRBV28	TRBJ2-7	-	CASRPGQSYEQYF	TGTGCCAGCAGGCCTGGACAGTCCTACGAGCAGTACTTC
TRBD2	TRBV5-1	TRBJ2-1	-	CASSSGLAGEGEQFF	TGCGCCAGCAGCTCGGGACTAGCGGGAGAGGGTGAGCAGTTCTTC
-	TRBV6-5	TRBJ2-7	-	CASSYGHEQYF	TGTGCCAGCAGTTACGGACACGAGCAGTACTTC
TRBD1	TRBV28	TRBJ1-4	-	CASSRWFLGTGDIVDKANEKLFF	TGTGCCAGCAGTCGATGGTTTCTGGGGACAGGGGACATTGTTGATAAAGCTAATGAAAAACTGTTTTTT
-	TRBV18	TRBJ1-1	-	CASSPMMAASNTEAFF	TGTGCCAGCTCACCAATGATGGCGGCAAGCAACACTGAAGCTTTCTTT
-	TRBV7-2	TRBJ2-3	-	CASRDRGLTTDTQYF	TGTGCCAGCAGGGATAGAGGGCTAACCACAGATACGCAGTATTTT
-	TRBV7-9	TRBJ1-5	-	CASSFSVDQPQHF	TGTGCCAGCAGCTTCTCTGTCGATCAGCCCCAGCATTTT
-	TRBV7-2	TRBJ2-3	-	CASSFGPSPDTQYF	TGTGCCAGCAGCTTCGGGCCTAGTCCAGATACGCAGTATTTT
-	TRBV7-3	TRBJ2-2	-	CASSFSPANTGELFF	TGTGCCAGCAGCTTCTCCCCCGCGAACACCGGGGAGCTGTTTTTT
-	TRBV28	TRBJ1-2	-	CASSLFPGRGGYTF	TGTGCCAGCAGTTTATTCCCTGGGAGGGGAGGCTACACCTTC
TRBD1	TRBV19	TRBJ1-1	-	CASSPRQGNTEAFF	TGTGCCAGTAGTCCCCGACAGGGGAACACTGAAGCTTTCTTT